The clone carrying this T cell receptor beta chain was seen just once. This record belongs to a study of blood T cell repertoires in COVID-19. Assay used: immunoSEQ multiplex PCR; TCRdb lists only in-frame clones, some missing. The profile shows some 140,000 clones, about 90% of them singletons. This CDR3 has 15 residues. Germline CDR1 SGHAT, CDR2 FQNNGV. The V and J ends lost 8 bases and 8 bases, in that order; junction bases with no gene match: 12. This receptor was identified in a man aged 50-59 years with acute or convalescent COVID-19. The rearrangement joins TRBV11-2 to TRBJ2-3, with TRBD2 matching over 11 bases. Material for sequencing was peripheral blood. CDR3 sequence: CASALAGELLGTQYF. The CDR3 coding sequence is TGTGCCAGCGCACTAGCGGGGGAGCTTTTAGGTACGCAGTATTTT.